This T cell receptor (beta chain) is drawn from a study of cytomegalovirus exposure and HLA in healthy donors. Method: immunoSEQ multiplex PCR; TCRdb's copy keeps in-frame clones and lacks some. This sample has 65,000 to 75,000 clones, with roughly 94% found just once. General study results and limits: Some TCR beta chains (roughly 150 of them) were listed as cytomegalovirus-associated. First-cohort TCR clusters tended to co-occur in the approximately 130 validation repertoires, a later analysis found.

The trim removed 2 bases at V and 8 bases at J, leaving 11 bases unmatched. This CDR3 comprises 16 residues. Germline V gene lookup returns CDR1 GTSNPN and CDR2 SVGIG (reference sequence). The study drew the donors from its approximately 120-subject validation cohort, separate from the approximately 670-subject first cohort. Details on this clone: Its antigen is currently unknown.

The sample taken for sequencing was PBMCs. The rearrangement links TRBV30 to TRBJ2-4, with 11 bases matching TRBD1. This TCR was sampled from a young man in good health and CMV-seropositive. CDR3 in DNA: TGTGCCTGGAGTCGAGGGGACAGGGGGTTCCGGGACATTCAGTACTTC. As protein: CAWSRGDRGFRDIQYF.